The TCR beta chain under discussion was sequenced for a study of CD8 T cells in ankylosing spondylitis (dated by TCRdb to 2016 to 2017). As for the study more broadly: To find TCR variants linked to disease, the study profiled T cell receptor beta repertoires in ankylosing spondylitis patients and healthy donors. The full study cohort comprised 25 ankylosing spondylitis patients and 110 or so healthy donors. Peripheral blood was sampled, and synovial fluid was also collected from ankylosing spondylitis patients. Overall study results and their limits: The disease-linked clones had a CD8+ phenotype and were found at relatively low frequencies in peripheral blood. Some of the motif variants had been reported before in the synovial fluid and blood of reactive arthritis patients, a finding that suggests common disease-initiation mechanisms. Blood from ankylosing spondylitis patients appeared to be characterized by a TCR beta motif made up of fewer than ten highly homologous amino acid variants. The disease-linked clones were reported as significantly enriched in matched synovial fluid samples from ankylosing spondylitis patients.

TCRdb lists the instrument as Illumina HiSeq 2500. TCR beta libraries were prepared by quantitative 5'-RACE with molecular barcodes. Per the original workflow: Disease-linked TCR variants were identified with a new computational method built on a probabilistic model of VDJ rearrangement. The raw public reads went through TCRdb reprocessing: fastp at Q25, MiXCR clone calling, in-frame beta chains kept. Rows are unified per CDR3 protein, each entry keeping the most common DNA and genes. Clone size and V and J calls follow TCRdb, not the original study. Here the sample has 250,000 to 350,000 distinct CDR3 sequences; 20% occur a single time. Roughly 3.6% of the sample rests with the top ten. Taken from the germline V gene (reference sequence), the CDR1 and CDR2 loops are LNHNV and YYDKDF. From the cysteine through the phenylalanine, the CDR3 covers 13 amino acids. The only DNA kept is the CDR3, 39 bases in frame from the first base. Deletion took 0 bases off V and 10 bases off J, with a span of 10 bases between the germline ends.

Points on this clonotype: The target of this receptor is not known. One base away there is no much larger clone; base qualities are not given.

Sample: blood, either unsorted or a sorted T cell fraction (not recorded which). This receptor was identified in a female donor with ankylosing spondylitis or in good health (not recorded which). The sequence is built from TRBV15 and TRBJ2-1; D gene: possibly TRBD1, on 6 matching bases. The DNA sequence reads TGTGCCACCAGCAGAGATAGGGGGTCGGAGCAGTTCTTC. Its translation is CATSRDRGSEQFF.